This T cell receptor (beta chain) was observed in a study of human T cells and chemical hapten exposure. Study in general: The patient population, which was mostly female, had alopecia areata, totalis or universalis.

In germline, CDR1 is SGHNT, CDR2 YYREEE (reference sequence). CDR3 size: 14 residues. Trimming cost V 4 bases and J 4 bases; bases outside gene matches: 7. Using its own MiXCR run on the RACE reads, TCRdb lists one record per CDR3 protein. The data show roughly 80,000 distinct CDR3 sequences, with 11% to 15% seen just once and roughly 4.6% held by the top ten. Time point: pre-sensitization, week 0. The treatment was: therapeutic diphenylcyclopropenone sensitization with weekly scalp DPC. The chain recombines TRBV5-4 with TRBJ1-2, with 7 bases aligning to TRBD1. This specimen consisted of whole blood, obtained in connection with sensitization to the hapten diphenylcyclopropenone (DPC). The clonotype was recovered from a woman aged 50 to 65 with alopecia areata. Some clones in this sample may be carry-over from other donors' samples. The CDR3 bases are TGTGCCAGCAGCCCACGCGGACAGGTCTATGGCTACACCTTC. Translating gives CASSPRGQVYGYTF.